This entry features one T cell receptor beta chain sequence. Source study methods: By means of reference gene primer amplification, nucleated cell counts were estimated. The repertoire was sequenced with immunoSEQ multiplex PCR; TCRdb's copy has only in-frame clones and lacks some. The D gene and trimming were derived from the DNA, and the V and J assignments and clone size from that table. The table shows 250,000 to 350,000 clones, with around 90% occurring only once. The CDR3 is 15 residues long. Germline-derived CDR1 and CDR2 are SGHRS and YFSETQ. The germline V and J ends were trimmed by 2 bases and 3 bases, with 11 bases remaining between them. This record comes from a study of blood T cell repertoires in COVID-19. Study context: T cells, B-cell-depleted T cells, or PBMCs provided the cDNA or gDNA that served as material.

The sequencing input was peripheral blood. The genes are TRBV5-1 and TRBJ2-2; TRBD1 is a possible D gene (6 bases). The source of this sequence is a woman aged 30 to 39 with COVID-19, enrolled during active disease. Written as DNA, the CDR3 is TGCGCCAGCAGCTTTAGGGACACACACACCGGGGAGCTGTTTTTT. It is translated as CASSFRDTHTGELFF. Full variable domain (remainder filled in from reference TRBV5-1 and TRBJ2-2): KAGVTQTPRYLIKTRGQQVTLSCSPISGHRSVSWYQQTPGQGLQFLFEYFSETQRNKGNFPGRFSGRQFSNSRSEMNVSTLELGDSALYLCASSFRDTHTGELFFGEGSRLTVL.